Sequencing of this TCR beta chain was carried out in a study of blood T cell repertoires in COVID-19. Profiling relied on immunoSEQ multiplex PCR, and the TCRdb table lists in-frame clones only, not all of them. In the table there are roughly 80,000 clones, 85% to 95% of which are singletons. J gave up 4 bases and V 2 bases, and 7 bases lay outside the gene matches. The germline gives CDR1 MNHNS, CDR2 SASEGT. The length of the CDR3 is 15 residues. Material for sequencing was peripheral blood. The receptor was derived from a man in his sixties with acute or convalescent COVID-19. V is TRBV6-1 and J is TRBJ1-2, with 7 bases aligning to TRBD1. This CDR3 is CASSERQGSTYGYTF. The CDR3 DNA follows: TGTGCCAGCAGTGAAAGACAGGGTTCGACCTATGGCTACACCTTC.